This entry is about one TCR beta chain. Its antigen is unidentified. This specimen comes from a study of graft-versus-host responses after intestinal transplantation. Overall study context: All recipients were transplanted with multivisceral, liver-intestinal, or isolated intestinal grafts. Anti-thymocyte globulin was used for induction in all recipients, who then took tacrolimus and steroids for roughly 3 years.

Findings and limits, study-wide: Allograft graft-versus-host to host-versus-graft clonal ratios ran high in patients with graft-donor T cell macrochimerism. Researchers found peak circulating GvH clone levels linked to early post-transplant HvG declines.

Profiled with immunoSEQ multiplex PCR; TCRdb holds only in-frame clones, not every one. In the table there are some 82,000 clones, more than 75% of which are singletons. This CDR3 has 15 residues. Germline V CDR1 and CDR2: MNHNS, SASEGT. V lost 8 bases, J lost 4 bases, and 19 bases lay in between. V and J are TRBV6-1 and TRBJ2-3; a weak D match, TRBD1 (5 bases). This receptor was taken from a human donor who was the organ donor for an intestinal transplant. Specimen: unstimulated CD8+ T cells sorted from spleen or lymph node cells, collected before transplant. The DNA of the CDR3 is TGTGCCAGCGATGACAGCGCTAAGCTCGCAGATACGCAGTATTTT. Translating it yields CASDDSAKLADTQYF.